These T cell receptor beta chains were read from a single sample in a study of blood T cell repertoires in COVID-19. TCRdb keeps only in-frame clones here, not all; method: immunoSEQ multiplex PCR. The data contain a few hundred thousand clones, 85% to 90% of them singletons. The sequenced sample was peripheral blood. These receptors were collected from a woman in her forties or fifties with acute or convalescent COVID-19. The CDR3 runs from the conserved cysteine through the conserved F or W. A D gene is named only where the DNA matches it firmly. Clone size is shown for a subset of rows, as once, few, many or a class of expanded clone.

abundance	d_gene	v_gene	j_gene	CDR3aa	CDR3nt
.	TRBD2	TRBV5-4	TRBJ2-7	CASSPRAGAAEYF	TGTGCCAGCAGCCCCCGAGCGGGAGCCGCCGAGTACTTC
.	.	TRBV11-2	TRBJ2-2	CASSFSSGGGYTGELFF	TGTGCCAGCAGCTTTTCATCGGGGGGCGGGTATACCGGGGAGCTGTTTTTT
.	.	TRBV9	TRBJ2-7	CASSGGALASYEQYF	TGTGCCAGCAGCGGGGGCGCACTAGCCTCCTACGAGCAGTACTTC
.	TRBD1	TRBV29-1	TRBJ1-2	CSVEVQGKKGYTF	TGCAGCGTTGAGGTACAGGGGAAGAAAGGCTACACCTTC
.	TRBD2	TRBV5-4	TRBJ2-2	CASSLIVTSGGITGELFF	TGTGCCAGCAGCTTGATCGTCACTAGCGGGGGGATTACCGGGGAGCTGTTTTTT
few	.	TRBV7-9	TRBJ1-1	CASSLVRGSEAFF	TGTGCCAGCAGCTTAGTCCGGGGGTCTGAAGCTTTCTTT
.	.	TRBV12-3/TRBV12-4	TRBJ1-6	CASSFEGSPLHF	TGTGCCAGCAGTTTCGAGGGCTCACCCCTCCACTTT
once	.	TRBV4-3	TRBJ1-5	CASSQGEDQPQHF	TGCGCCAGCAGCCAAGGGGAGGATCAGCCCCAGCATTTT
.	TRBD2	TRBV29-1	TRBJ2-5	CSGGGQETQYF	TGCAGTGGGGGGGGGCAAGAGACCCAGTACTTC
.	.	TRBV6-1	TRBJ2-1	CASITSAGPYNEQFF	TGTGCCAGCATCACCTCTGCGGGGCCCTACAATGAGCAGTTCTTC
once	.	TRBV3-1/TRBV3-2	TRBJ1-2	CASSQGRRDYGYTF	TGTGCCAGCAGCCAAGGGAGGCGGGACTATGGCTACACCTTC
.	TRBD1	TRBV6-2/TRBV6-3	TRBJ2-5	CASSNPGGWETQYF	TGTGCCAGCAGTAACCCAGGGGGCTGGGAGACCCAGTACTTC
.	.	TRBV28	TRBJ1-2	CASSLPQVVYGYTF	TGTGCCAGCAGTTTACCGCAGGTTGTCTATGGCTACACCTTC
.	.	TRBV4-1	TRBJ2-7	CASSRTGLGYEQYF	TGCGCCAGCAGCCGCACAGGGTTGGGCTACGAGCAGTACTTC
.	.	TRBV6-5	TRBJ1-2	CASSYQQGPNYGYTF	TGTGCCAGCAGTTACCAACAGGGCCCTAACTATGGCTACACCTTC
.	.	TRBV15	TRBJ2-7	CATSRVGAYEQYF	TGTGCCACCAGCAGAGTCGGGGCCTACGAGCAGTACTTC
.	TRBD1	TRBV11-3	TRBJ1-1	CASIGQGNTEAFF	TGTGCCAGCATCGGACAGGGGAACACTGAAGCTTTCTTT
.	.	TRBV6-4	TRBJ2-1	CASSEGGRPNEQFF	TGTGCCAGCAGTGAGGGGGGGCGACCCAATGAGCAGTTCTTC
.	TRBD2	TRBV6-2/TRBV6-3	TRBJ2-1	CASSYYPGLAGEVNEQFF	TGTGCCAGCAGTTACTACCCCGGACTAGCGGGAGAGGTCAATGAGCAGTTCTTC
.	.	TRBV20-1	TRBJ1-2	CSARTDNGYTF	TGCAGTGCTAGGACAGATAATGGCTACACCTTC
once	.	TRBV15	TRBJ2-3	CATKLGHLSTDTQYF	TGTGCCACGAAGCTTGGACACCTCAGCACAGATACGCAGTATTTT
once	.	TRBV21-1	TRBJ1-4	CASSKGGDRGRATNEKLFF	TGTGCCAGCAGCAAAGGGGGCGACAGGGGGAGAGCAACTAATGAAAAACTGTTTTTT
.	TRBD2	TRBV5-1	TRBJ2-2	CASSAGLAGTGELFF	TGCGCCTCCTCAGCGGGGCTAGCGGGCACCGGGGAGCTGTTTTTT
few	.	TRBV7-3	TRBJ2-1	CASSLNSRGYNEQFF	TGTGCCAGCAGCTTAAATTCCCGGGGCTACAATGAGCAGTTCTTC
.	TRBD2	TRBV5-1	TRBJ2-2	CASRSGGADTGELFF	TGCGCCAGCCGTAGCGGGGGGGCGGACACCGGGGAGCTGTTTTTT
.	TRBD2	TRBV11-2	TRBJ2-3	CASSRRLAGTDTQYF	TGTGCCAGCAGCCGCCGACTAGCGGGCACAGATACGCAGTATTTT
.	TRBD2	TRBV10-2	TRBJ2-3	CASSGREGDTQYF	TGCGCCAGCAGTGGCAGGGAGGGGGATACGCAGTATTTT
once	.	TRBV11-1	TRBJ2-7	CASSRGGQVYEQYF	TGTGCCAGCAGCCGAGGGGGTCAGGTCTACGAGCAGTACTTC
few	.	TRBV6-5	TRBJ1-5	CASRGAGGNQPQHF	TGTGCCAGCAGAGGTGCGGGGGGCAATCAGCCCCAGCATTTT
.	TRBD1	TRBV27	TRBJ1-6	CASSFTGQGNSPLHF	TGTGCCAGCAGTTTTACAGGACAGGGGAATTCACCCCTCCACTTT
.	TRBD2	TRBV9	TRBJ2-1	CASSRGAWREAYNEQFF	TGTGCCAGCAGCCGAGGGGCCTGGCGGGAGGCCTACAATGAGCAGTTCTTC
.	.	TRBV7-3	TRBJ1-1	CASSAGGGDTEAFF	TGTGCCAGCAGCGCCGGGGGTGGCGACACTGAAGCTTTCTTT
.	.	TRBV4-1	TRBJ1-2	CASSQEGRRNRGGYGYTF	TGCGCCAGCAGCCAAGAGGGGCGACGGAACCGAGGTGGGTATGGCTACACCTTC
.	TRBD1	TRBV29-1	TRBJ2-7	CSVVGQGKYEQYF	TGCAGCGTTGTAGGACAGGGAAAGTACGAGCAGTACTTC
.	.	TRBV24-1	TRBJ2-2	CATQRNTGELFF	TGTGCCACACAGAGGAACACCGGGGAGCTGTTTTTT
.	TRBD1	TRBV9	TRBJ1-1	CASSVGGQGDTEAFF	TGTGCCAGCAGCGTAGGGGGACAGGGGGACACTGAAGCTTTCTTT
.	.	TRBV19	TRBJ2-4	CASRQGKIAKNIQYF	TGTGCCAGTAGGCAGGGAAAAATAGCCAAAAACATTCAGTACTTC
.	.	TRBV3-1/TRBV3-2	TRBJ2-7	CASSQGAGTYEQYF	TGTGCCAGCAGCCAAGGTGCGGGCACCTACGAGCAGTACTTC
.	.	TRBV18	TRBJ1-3	CASSPPNRQGGVSGNTIYF	TGTGCCAGCTCACCACCGAATCGTCAAGGGGGGGTCTCTGGAAACACCATATATTTT
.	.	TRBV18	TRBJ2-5	CASSAYRDSNWGETQYF	TGTGCCAGCTCAGCATATAGGGACTCGAACTGGGGTGAGACCCAGTACTTC
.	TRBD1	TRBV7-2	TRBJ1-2	CASSLSSPGTGFNSGYTF	TGTGCCAGCAGCTTATCGAGTCCCGGGACAGGGTTTAATAGTGGCTACACCTTC
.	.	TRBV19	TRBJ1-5	CASSWQGGQPQHF	TGTGCCAGTAGTTGGCAGGGAGGACAGCCCCAGCATTTT
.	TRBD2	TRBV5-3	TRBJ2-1	CARSFFLAGDNEQFF	TGTGCCAGAAGCTTCTTCCTAGCGGGAGACAATGAGCAGTTCTTC
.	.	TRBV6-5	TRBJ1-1	CASSSPARGYTEAFF	TGTGCCAGCAGTTCCCCCGCAAGGGGCTACACTGAAGCTTTCTTT
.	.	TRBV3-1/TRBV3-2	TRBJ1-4	CASSLSYRAFGEKLFF	TGTGCCAGCAGCCTTAGTTACAGGGCCTTCGGTGAAAAACTGTTTTTT
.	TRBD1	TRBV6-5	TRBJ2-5	CASSYSKQGVETQYF	TGTGCCAGCAGTTACTCGAAACAGGGGGTTGAGACCCAGTACTTC
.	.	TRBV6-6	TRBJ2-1	CASSYSEQGGYNEQFF	TGTGCCAGCAGTTACTCGGAGCAGGGTGGCTACAATGAGCAGTTCTTC
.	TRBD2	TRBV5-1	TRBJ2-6	CASSLLGLAGNSGANVLTF	TGCGCCAGCAGCTTGTTGGGACTAGCGGGAAACTCTGGGGCCAACGTCCTGACTTTC
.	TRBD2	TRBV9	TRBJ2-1	CASSVVGSGGDYEQFF	TGTGCCAGCAGCGTAGTCGGTAGCGGGGGGGATTATGAGCAGTTCTTC
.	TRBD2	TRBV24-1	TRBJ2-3	CATSDLREGDTQYF	TGTGCCACCAGTGATTTGCGGGAGGGAGATACGCAGTATTTT
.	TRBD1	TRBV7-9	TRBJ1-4	CASSLSTGWNEKLFF	TGTGCCAGCAGCTTATCGACAGGGTGGAATGAAAAACTGTTTTTT
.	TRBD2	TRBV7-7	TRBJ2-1	CASSSGLAGDNEQFF	TGTGCCAGCAGCTCCGGACTAGCGGGGGACAATGAGCAGTTCTTC
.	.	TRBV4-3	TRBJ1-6	CASSQDVGARNSPLHF	TGCGCCAGCAGCCAAGATGTGGGGGCGAGAAATTCACCCCTCCACTTT
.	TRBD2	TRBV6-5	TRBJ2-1	CASSYGGLYNEQFF	TGTGCCAGCAGTTACGGGGGACTATACAATGAGCAGTTCTTC